This note documents a single T cell receptor beta chain sequence. What it binds is not known. The data were obtained in a study of blood T cells in healthy people across ages. Study-wide results and limits: No conclusive comparison of naive versus antigen-experienced cells was possible with unsorted PBMCs. Naive T cell percentage showed a strong correlation with the diversity of TCR beta.

A second about 6 to 12 cycle PCR used barcoded and J-beta primers. The template-switch adaptor was a 5' adaptor with 12 random nucleotides. It tagged each cDNA molecule. Paired-end reads containing CDR3 totaled no fewer than 3 million for each sample. TCRdb itself ran the 5' RACE reads through MiXCR, one entry per CDR3 protein. Here the sample spans roughly 2 million distinct CDR3 sequences, around 48% being singletons. Per germline, CDR1 DFQATT and CDR2 SNEGSKA (reference sequence). This CDR3 has 15 amino acids. Trimming cost V 6 bases and J 4 bases; bases outside gene matches: 8. Sequenced material: blood. The rearrangement joins TRBV20-1 to TRBJ2-2, with TRBD2 matching over 10 bases. The TCR was taken from a woman aged 40 to 50 in good health. CDR3 residues: CSALAGDLGTGELFF. The CDR3 DNA follows: TGCAGTGCGCTAGCGGGGGACCTGGGCACCGGGGAGCTGTTTTTT.